Described below is a single T cell receptor (beta chain) sequence and its context. Its antigen remains unknown. This sample was included in a study of T cell repertoires and HLA-DP antigens. With 6 bases removed from V and 1 base from J, the gap between germline ends came to 16 bases. Germline values: CDR1 SEHNR, CDR2 FQNEAQ (reference sequence). This CDR3 region has 16 residues. The PCR primers covered 54 TRBV and 13 TRBJ segments. Profiled with immunoSEQ multiplex PCR; TCRdb holds only in-frame clones, not every one. The table lists 75,000 to 90,000 clones, about nine tenths of them singletons. This rearrangement joins TRBV7-9 to TRBJ1-3; D unclear. The sequenced material came from CD4+ T cells from PBMCs. The receptor comes from a man aged 50 to 59 in good health and CMV-seronegative. The CDR3 DNA reads as TGTGCCAGCAGAACTACTGCGAGGGTATCTGGAAACACCATATATTTT. Amino acids: CASRTTARVSGNTIYF.